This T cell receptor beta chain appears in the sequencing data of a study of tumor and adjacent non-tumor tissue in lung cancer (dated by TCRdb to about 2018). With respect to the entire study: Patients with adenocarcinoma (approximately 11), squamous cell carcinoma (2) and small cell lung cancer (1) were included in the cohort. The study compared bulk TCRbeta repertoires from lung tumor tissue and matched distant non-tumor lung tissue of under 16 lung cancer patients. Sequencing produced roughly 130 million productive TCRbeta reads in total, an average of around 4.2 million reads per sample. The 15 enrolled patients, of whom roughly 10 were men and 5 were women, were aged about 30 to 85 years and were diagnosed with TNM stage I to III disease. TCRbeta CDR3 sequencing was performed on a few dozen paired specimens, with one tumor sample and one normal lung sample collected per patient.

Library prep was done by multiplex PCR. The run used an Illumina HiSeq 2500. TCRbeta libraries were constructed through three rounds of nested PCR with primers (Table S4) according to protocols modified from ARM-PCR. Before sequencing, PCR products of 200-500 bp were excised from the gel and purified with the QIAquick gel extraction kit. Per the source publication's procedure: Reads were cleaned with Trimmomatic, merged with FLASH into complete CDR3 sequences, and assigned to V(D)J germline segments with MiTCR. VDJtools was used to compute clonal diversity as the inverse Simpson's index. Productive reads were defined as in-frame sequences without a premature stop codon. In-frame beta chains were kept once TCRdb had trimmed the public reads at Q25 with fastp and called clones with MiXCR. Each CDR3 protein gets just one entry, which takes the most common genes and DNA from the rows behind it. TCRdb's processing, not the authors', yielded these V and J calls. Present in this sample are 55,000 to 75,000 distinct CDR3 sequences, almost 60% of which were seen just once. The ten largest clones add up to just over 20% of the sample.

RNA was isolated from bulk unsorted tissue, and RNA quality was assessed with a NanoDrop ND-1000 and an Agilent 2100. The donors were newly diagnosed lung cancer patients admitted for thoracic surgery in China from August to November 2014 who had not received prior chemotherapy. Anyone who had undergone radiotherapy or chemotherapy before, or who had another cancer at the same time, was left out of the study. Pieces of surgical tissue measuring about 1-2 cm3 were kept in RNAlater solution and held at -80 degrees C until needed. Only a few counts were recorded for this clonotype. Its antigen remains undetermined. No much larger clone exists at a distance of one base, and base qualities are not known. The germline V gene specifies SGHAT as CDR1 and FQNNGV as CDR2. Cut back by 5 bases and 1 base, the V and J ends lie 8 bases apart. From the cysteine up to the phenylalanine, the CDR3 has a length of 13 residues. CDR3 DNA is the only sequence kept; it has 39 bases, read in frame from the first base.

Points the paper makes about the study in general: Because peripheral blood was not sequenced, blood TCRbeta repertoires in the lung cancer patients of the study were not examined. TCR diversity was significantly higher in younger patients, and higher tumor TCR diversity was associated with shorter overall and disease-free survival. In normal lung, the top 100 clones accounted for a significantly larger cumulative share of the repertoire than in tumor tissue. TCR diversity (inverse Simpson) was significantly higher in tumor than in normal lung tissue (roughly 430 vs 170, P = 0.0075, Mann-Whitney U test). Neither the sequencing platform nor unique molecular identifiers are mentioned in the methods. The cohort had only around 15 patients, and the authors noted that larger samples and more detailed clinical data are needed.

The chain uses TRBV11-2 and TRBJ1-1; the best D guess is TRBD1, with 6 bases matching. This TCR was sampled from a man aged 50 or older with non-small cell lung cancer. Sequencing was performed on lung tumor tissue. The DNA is TGTGCCAGCAGCGTGGACAGGAACACTGAAGCTTTCTTT. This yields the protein CASSVDRNTEAFF.